One sample yielded the 29 T cell receptor beta chains listed below, sequenced in a study of T cells after yellow fever vaccination. MiXCR, applied by TCRdb to the 5' RACE reads, yields one record per CDR3 protein. This repertoire shows a few hundred thousand distinct CDR3 sequences, roughly a sixth found once; its top ten account for 17%. The material sequenced was PBMCs, taken about 5 days after the first yellow fever vaccination. The receptors were gathered from a man between 18 and 29 years old who received the YFV17D yellow fever vaccine.

This chain uses TRBV7-9 with TRBJ1-1, with a weak D call TRBD1 (5 bases). The CDR3 length is 13 residues. Per the germline V gene, CDR1 is SEHNR and CDR2 is FQNEAQ (reference sequence). The ends were cut back, 5 bases at V and 4 bases at J, with 11 bases in the middle. In DNA form, the CDR3 reads TGTGCCAGCAGCCCAGGGTACAGCACTGAAGCTTTCTTT. This sequence encodes CASSPGYSTEAFF.

This CDR3 is CASSPRQDANTGELFF. In nucleotides, the CDR3 is TGCGCCAGCAGCCCGAGACAGGACGCGAACACCGGGGAGCTGTTTTTT. The V and J genes are TRBV5-1 and TRBJ2-2, with a possible D match to TRBD1 (6 bases). V lost 4 bases and J 0 bases, leaving 13 bases between the germline ends. The CDR3 is 16 amino acids. The germline V gene has CDR1 SGHRS and CDR2 YFSETQ.

This clonotype was recorded many times. The chain employs TRBV12-3 or TRBV12-4 and TRBJ2-1, with a possible D match to TRBD2 (6 bases). The CDR3 runs 17 residues. Trimming took off 5 bases at V and 7 bases at J, with 24 bases between the two ends. The CDR3 reads CASSPRGSRSIGNEQFF. For the CDR3, the DNA is TGTGCCAGCAGTCCCCGGGGGAGCCGAAGCATAGGGAATGAGCAGTTCTTC.

The chain has TRBV7-2 and TRBJ2-2; no clear D. The ends were cut back, 7 bases at V and 8 bases at J, with 17 bases in the middle. Germline assignment: CDR1 SGHTA and CDR2 FQGNSA. The CDR3 covers 14 residues. The CDR3 nucleotides read TGTGCCAGCACCCCTCAGTTGGTGGGTGGGGAGCTGTTTTTT. As protein: CASTPQLVGGELFF.

The V call is TRBV7-3, the J call TRBJ1-6, with TRBD1 identical over 7 bases. V shed 5 bases, J shed 10 bases, and the junction held 5 bases outside the gene matches. The CDR3 extends over 13 amino acids. Germline values: CDR1 SGHTA, CDR2 FQGTGA. Here the CDR3 reads CASSLQGESPLHF. For the CDR3, the DNA is TGTGCCAGCAGCCTCCAGGGGGAGTCACCCCTCCACTTT.

This clonotype was observed a few times. This sequence joins TRBV2 and TRBJ2-3; D gene ambiguous. The CDR3 covers 14 residues. From germline, CDR1 is SNHLY and CDR2 FYNNEI. V lost 6 bases and J lost 2, with 12 bases in between. CDR3 coding DNA: TGTGCCAGCAGGGTGCTGTCGGTCACAGATACGCAGTATTTT. Encoded protein: CASRVLSVTDTQYF.

The chain combines TRBV7-3 with TRBJ2-2; tentative D call: TRBD2 (5 bases). Trimming removed 5 bases from V and 9 bases from J, with 16 bases in between. This CDR3 region has 14 residues. Germline CDR1 is SGHTA and CDR2 is FQGTGA. Here the CDR3 reads CASSKMASSRELFF. Here the CDR3 DNA reads TGTGCCAGCAGCAAAATGGCTAGCTCCCGGGAGCTGTTTTTT.

V gene TRBV7-9 combines with J gene TRBJ2-7; D ambiguous. The V gene lost 3 bases and the J gene lost 6 bases, with 9 bases spanning the gap. CDR1 SEHNR and CDR2 FQNEAQ come from the germline V gene (reference sequence). The CDR3 runs to 12 residues. Here the CDR3 reads CASSFGGPEQYV. The CDR3 nucleotides read TGTGCCAGCAGCTTCGGCGGACCCGAGCAGTACGTC.

The sample holds a few counts of this clonotype. V gene TRBV11-3 combines with J gene TRBJ2-1; D is undetermined. The CDR3 consists of 17 residues. Germline V gene sequence: CDR1 SGHNT, CDR2 YENEEA. Trimming cost V 1 base and J 1 base, with 14 bases left between them. Here the CDR3 DNA reads TGTGCCAGCAGCTTAGGCCCGGCGCAGAGGTCCTACAATGAGCAGTTCTTC. Its protein is CASSLGPAQRSYNEQFF.

V gene TRBV9 combines with J gene TRBJ1-2, with 7 bases aligning to TRBD1. The germline V gene encodes CDR1 SGDLS and CDR2 YYNGEE. The length of the CDR3 is 15 residues. V gave up 0 bases and J gave up 5 bases; unmatched junction bases: 7. CDR3 bases: TGTGCCAGCAGCGTAGGTCTCGGACAGGAGTATGGCTACACCTTC. As protein: CASSVGLGQEYGYTF.

This clonotype has more than one count but fewer than ten. V usage is TRBV7-2 and J usage is TRBJ1-2, with D perhaps matching TRBD1 (6 bases). The length of the CDR3 is 13 residues. The ends were cut back, 6 bases at V and 4 bases at J, with 12 bases in the middle. In germline, CDR1 is SGHTA, CDR2 FQGNSA. Here the CDR3 DNA reads TGTGCCAGCAGTAAGGACAGCCTCTATGGCTACACCTTC. It yields the protein CASSKDSLYGYTF.

This clonotype was picked up a small number of times. This rearrangement joins TRBV20-1 to TRBJ2-4; maybe TRBD1 (5 bases). Trimming stripped 7 bases from V and 3 bases from J, with 13 bases between. The CDR3 is made up of 13 amino acids. Germline lookup yields CDR1 DFQATT and CDR2 SNEGSKA (reference sequence). The CDR3 reads CSVPGIDKNIQYF. The CDR3 coding sequence is TGCAGTGTCCCAGGGATCGACAAAAACATTCAGTACTTC.

The J gene is TRBJ2-1, the V gene TRBV6-1, with a possible D match to TRBD1 (6 bases). From germline, CDR1 is MNHNS and CDR2 SASEGT. The CDR3 spans 17 residues. V was clipped by 2 bases and J by 1 base, with 15 bases between them. CDR3 DNA sequence: TGTGCCAGCAGTGAATTCTACAGGGTTCGGTCCTACAATGAGCAGTTCTTC. Translation: CASSEFYRVRSYNEQFF.

This clonotype occurred many times. This chain uses TRBV6-6 with TRBJ2-5; D is unresolved. The germline CDR1 and CDR2 sequences are MNHNY and SVGAGI (reference sequence). The CDR3 loop spans 12 amino acids. The V and J ends lost 0 bases and 4 bases respectively, with 3 bases between them. Here the CDR3 reads CASSYSRETQYF. The CDR3 DNA reads as TGTGCCAGCAGTTACTCGAGAGAGACCCAGTACTTC.

This clonotype was observed a few times. The chain links TRBV6-1 to TRBJ2-1, with TRBD2 identical over 8 bases. V was pared by 2 bases and J by 7 bases, with 7 bases of the junction left unmatched. CDR1 is MNHNS and CDR2 is SASEGT in the germline V gene. This CDR3 is 15 amino acids long. CDR3 bases: TGTGCCAGCAGTGAACGCGCGCGGGGGGTGAATGAGCAGTTCTTC. It specifies CASSERARGVNEQFF.

This clonotype has more than one count but fewer than ten. The junction and the germline gene differ at one end; a read error may be behind it. The chain is built from TRBV12-3 or TRBV12-4 and TRBJ1-2; maybe TRBD1 (5 bases). This CDR3 contains 14 residues. The CDR3 spells CASSLGDGYNGYIF. The CDR3 DNA sequence: TGTGCCAGCAGTTTAGGGGACGGATATAATGGCTACATCTTC.

In its sample, this clonotype was seen a few times. The genes are TRBV29-1 and TRBJ2-7, with 10 bases aligning to TRBD1. Germline CDR1 is SQVTM and CDR2 is ANQGSEA. This CDR3 is built from 14 residues. The V segment lost 4 bases and the J segment 3 bases; nucleotides outside the gene matches: 6. CDR3 loop: CSVVTWDRGYEQYF. DNA for the CDR3: TGCAGCGTTGTTACATGGGACAGGGGCTACGAGCAGTACTTC.

This chain connects TRBV7-3 to TRBJ2-5; D possibly corresponds to TRBD2 (6 bases). Germline V gene data show CDR1 as SGHTA and CDR2 as FQGTGA. There are 16 residues in the CDR3. Trimming pared 5 bases from V and 2 bases from J, leaving 18 bases between. CDR3 nucleotide sequence: TGTGCCAGCAGCCCTAGCGCGGGTCTGGAGCAAGAGACCCAGTACTTC. As protein: CASSPSAGLEQETQYF.

This clonotype was detected many times. V and J are TRBV12-3 or TRBV12-4 and TRBJ1-2; D is unclear. The CDR3 runs to 11 residues. The V gene lost 4 bases and the J gene lost 1 base, with 1 base spanning the gap. CDR3 region: CASSYNYGYTF. CDR3 nucleotide sequence: TGTGCCAGCAGTTATAACTATGGCTACACCTTC.

Many counts were recorded for this clonotype. The chain employs TRBV7-2 and TRBJ1-5; 8 bases are a match to TRBD1. Germline CDR1 is SGHTA and CDR2 is FQGNSA. V trimming: 5 bases; J trimming: 7 bases; junction bases outside the gene matches: 7. This CDR3 has 14 residues. The CDR3 DNA reads TGTGCCAGCAGCCCCGACAGGGGAGAACAGCCCCAGCATTTT. It yields the protein CASSPDRGEQPQHF.

Remarks on this clonotype: A much larger clone lies one base from this, so it may be a read error. The V gene is TRBV12-3 or TRBV12-4, the J gene TRBJ2-2, with 10 bases aligning to TRBD1. CDR3 length equals 15 residues. In nucleotides, the CDR3 is TGTGCCAGCAGTTTGGGGGACAGGGGCACCGTGGAGCTGTTTTTT. As protein: CASSLGDRGTVELFF.

This clonotype appeared a single time. This chain links TRBV10-3 with TRBJ1-1, with D unresolved. In germline, CDR1 is ENHRY, CDR2 SYGVKD. The CDR3 contains 14 residues. V lost 0 bases to trimming and J lost 6 bases, with 11 bases between them. In nucleotides, the CDR3 is TGTGCCATCAGTGAGTCGTCACAGCCGGCTGAAGCTTTCTTT. It translates to CAISESSQPAEAFF.

The chain is built from TRBV30 and TRBJ2-6; 8 positions match TRBD1. This CDR3 contains 14 residues. Germline CDR1 GTSNPN, CDR2 SVGIG (reference sequence). The V segment lost 6 bases and the J segment 0 bases; nucleotides outside the gene matches: 1. As DNA, the CDR3 is TGTGCCTGCGACAGGGGCTCTGGGGCCAACGTCCTGACTTTC. It is translated as CACDRGSGANVLTF.

This clonotype was detected a few times. CDR3 DNA sequence: TGCGCCAGCAGCTTGGGTACAGATCCAACTAATGAAAAACTGTTTTTT. This encodes CASSLGTDPTNEKLFF. This chain joins TRBV5-1 and TRBJ1-4; no definite D call. Trimming took off 0 bases at V and 0 bases at J, with 9 bases between the two ends. The CDR3 sequence is 16 residues long. Germline V gene lookup returns CDR1 SGHRS and CDR2 YFSETQ.

This sequence joins TRBV21-1 and TRBJ1-5. TRBV21-1 is a pseudogene segment. This CDR3 is built from 15 residues. CDR3 DNA: TGTGCCAGCAGCAAGCGGACTCGTAGCAATCAGCCCCAGCATTTT. The encoded protein is CASSKRTRSNQPQHF.

This clonotype was observed a handful of times. The chain is built from TRBV7-8 and TRBJ1-4; D is undetermined. V lost 5 bases and J 14 bases, leaving 15 bases between the germline ends. Germline assignment: CDR1 SGHVS and CDR2 FQNEAQ. The CDR3 contains 12 residues. The CDR3 reads CASSLDRGRLFF. For the CDR3, the DNA is TGTGCCAGCAGCCTAGACCGCGGGCGGCTGTTTTTT. Full variable domain (missing parts from reference TRBV7-8 and TRBJ1-4): GAGVSQSPRYKVAKRGQDVALRCDPISGHVSLFWYQQALGQGPEFLTYFQNEAQLDKSGLPSDRFFAERPEGSVSTLKIQRTQQEDSAVYLCASSLDRGRLFFGSGTQLSVL.

This clonotype showed up many times. The chain employs TRBV5-1 and TRBJ1-1; tentatively, D is TRBD1 (6 bases). The V end lost 3 bases, the J end lost 1 base, and 10 bases lay between the germline ends. The CDR3 consists of 14 residues. Germline CDR1 reads SGHRS; CDR2 reads YFSETQ. In DNA, the CDR3 is TGCGCCAGCAGCTATCAAGGGGGGAACACTGAAGCTTTCTTT. It specifies CASSYQGGNTEAFF.

This clonotype appeared a few times. The rearrangement joins TRBV18 to TRBJ2-7; no clear D. This CDR3 has 13 residues. Germline-derived CDR1 and CDR2 are KGHSH and LQKENI. Trimming removed 2 bases from V and 7 bases from J, with 12 bases in between. The CDR3 spells CASSPRAVGEQYV. The CDR3 nucleotides read TGTGCCAGCTCACCAAGGGCCGTCGGAGAGCAGTACGTC.

This clonotype has more than one count but fewer than ten. This chain connects TRBV11-2 to TRBJ2-1; 10 positions agree with TRBD2. Germline loops: CDR1 SGHAT, CDR2 FQNNGV. Trimming at V came to 2 bases and at J to 4 bases, leaving 5 bases not matched to a gene. This CDR3 is built from 16 residues. CDR3 in amino acids: CASSLTLAGIYNEQFF. In DNA, the CDR3 is TGTGCCAGCAGCTTAACACTAGCGGGGATTTACAATGAGCAGTTCTTC.